A single sample gave rise to the 3 T cell receptor beta chains below, sequenced in a study of human T cells and chemical hapten exposure. TCRdb passed the RACE reads through MiXCR, listing each CDR3 protein once. The table has about 350,000 distinct CDR3 sequences, around 5.5% seen once. Time point meaning: pre-sensitization, week 0. Treatment described: therapeutic diphenylcyclopropenone sensitization with weekly scalp DPC. This specimen was whole blood, taken in connection with sensitization to the hapten diphenylcyclopropenone (DPC). The source of these receptors is a woman aged 18-30 years with alopecia areata. Some clones in this sample may be carry-over from other donors' samples.

The chain combines TRBV7-2 with TRBJ1-1; TRBD1 matches at 8 bases. V lost 1 base and J lost 10; bases outside the gene matches: 5. CDR3 size: 13 residues. The germline V gene encodes CDR1 SGHTA and CDR2 FQGNSA. This CDR3 is CASSLDWTGLAFF. In DNA, the CDR3 is TGTGCCAGCAGCTTAGATTGGACAGGGTTAGCTTTCTTT. Filled out from reference TRBV7-2 and TRBJ1-1, the complete variable domain reads GAGVSQSPSNKVTEKGKDVELRCDPISGHTALYWYRQSLGQGLEFLIYFQGNSAPDKSGLPSDRFSAERTGGSVSTLTIQRTQQEDSAVYLCASSLDWTGLAFFGQGTRLTVV.

This clonotype was counted many times. The V gene is TRBV7-3, the J gene TRBJ1-1, with D unclear. Trimming took off 1 base at V and 0 bases at J, with 12 bases between the two ends. There are 16 residues in the CDR3. Germline V lookup: CDR1 SGHTA, CDR2 FQGTGA. The CDR3 reads CASSLNGGQMNTEAFF. The CDR3 DNA follows: TGTGCCAGCAGCTTAAACGGAGGGCAGATGAACACTGAAGCTTTCTTT. Full variable domain (rest looked up from reference TRBV7-3 and TRBJ1-1): GAGVSQTPSNKVTEKGKYVELRCDPISGHTALYWYRQSLGQGPEFLIYFQGTGAADDSGLPNDRFFAVRPEGSVSTLKIQRTERGDSAVYLCASSLNGGQMNTEAFFGQGTRLTVV.

This clonotype was seen at least ten times. The chain employs TRBV12-3 or TRBV12-4 and TRBJ1-6; tentatively, D is TRBD1 (5 bases). Trimming pared 7 bases from V and 5 bases from J, leaving 12 bases between. The CDR3 totals 14 residues. This chain's CDR3 is CASMGTVDNSPLHF. The CDR3 DNA is TGTGCCAGCATGGGGACCGTTGATAATTCACCCCTCCACTTT.